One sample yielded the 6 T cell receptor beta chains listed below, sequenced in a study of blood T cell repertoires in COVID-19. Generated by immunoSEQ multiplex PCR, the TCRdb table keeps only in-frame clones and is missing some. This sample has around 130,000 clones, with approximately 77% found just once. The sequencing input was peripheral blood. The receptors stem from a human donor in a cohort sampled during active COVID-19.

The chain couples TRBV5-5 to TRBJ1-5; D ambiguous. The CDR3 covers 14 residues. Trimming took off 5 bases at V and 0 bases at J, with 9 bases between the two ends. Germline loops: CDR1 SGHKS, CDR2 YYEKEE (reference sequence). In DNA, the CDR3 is TGTGCCAGCAGGTTAGGACTTAGCAATCAGCCCCAGCATTTT. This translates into CASRLGLSNQPQHF.

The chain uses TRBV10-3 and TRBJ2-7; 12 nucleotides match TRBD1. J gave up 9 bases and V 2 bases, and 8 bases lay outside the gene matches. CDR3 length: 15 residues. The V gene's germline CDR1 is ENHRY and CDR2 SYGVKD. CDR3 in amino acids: CAISETSGQGAGQYF. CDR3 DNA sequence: TGTGCCATCAGTGAGACTTCGGGACAGGGGGCGGGGCAGTACTTC.

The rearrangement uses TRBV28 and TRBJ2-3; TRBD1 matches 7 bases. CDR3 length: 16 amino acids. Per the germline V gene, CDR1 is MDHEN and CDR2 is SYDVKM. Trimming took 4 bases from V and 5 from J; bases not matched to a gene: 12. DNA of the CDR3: TGTGCCAGCAGTTCGATGGACAGGCAGGTTAGAGATACGCAGTATTTT. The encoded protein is CASSSMDRQVRDTQYF.

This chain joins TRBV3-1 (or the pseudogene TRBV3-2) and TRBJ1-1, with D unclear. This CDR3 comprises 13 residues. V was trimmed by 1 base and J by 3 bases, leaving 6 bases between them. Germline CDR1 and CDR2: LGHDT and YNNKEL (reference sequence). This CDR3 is CASSQAEDTEAFF. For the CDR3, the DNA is TGTGCCAGCAGCCAAGCGGAGGACACTGAAGCTTTCTTT.

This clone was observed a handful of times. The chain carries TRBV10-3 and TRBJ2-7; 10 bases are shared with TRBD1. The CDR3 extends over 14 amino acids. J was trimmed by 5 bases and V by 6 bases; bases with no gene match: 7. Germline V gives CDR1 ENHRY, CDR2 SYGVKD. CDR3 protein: CAIRRDRGLDEQYF. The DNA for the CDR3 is TGTGCCATCAGGCGGGACAGGGGTTTGGACGAGCAGTACTTC.

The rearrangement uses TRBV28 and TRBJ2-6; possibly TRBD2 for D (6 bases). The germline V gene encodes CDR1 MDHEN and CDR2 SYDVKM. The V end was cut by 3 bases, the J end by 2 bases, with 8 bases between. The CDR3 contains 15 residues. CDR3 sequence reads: CASSFSGAGANVLTF. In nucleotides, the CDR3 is TGTGCCAGCAGTTTCTCGGGGGCTGGGGCCAACGTCCTGACTTTC.